This TCR beta chain came from a study of shared clonotypes between healthy human individuals. Overall study results and limits: The genetic and exposure-history diversity represented was limited by few donors. Only blood was sampled; tissue repertoires likely differ.

Turning to this clone: Antigen specificity is unknown. Other DNA sequences from this sample encode an identical CDR3 as well.

Unmatched junction bases numbered 4, after V lost 1 base and J lost 3 bases. This CDR3 has 16 amino acids. Germline V gene lookup returns CDR1 KGHSH and CDR2 LQKENI. Sequencing was performed with immunoSEQ multiplex PCR; in TCRdb, only in-frame clones are kept and a portion is missing. The data show 1.6 million or so clones, 98% seen once. V gene TRBV18 combines with J gene TRBJ2-3; 10 bases align to TRBD2. Sequencing was carried out using naive CD4+ T cells sorted from blood. Subset defined: CD45RA+ positively selected. The source is a man aged 25-45 years in good health. The CDR3 region has the DNA TGTGCCAGCTCACCACTAGCGGGAGGTAGTACAGATACGCAGTATTTT. This sequence encodes CASSPLAGGSTDTQYF.